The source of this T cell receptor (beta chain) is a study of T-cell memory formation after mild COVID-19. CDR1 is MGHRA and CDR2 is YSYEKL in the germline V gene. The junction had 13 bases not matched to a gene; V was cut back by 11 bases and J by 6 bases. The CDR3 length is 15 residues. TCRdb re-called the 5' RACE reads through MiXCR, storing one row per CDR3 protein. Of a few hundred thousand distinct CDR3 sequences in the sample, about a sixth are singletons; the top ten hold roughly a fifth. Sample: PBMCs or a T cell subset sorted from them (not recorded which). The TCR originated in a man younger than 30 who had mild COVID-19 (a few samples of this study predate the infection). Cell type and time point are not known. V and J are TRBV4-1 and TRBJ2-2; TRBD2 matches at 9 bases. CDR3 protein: CASQAERGEAGELFF. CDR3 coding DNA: TGCGCCTCCCAGGCAGAGCGGGGGGAGGCCGGGGAGCTGTTTTTT.